Listed here are 21 T cell receptor beta chains from one sample, sequenced in a study of blood T cell repertoires in COVID-19. Clones were read by immunoSEQ multiplex PCR, and TCRdb kept only the in-frame ones, dropping some. The sample lists over 350,000 clones, roughly 90% occurring once. Material for sequencing was peripheral blood. All receptors derive from a woman aged 30 to 39 with active or convalescent COVID-19.

This clone was recorded once. V gene TRBV6-4 combines with J gene TRBJ2-7; 7 bases align to TRBD2. Germline V gives CDR1 MRHNA, CDR2 SNTAGT. The CDR3 runs to 18 residues. V lost 0 bases, J lost 2 bases, and 13 bases stayed unmatched. The CDR3: CASSDSGGARRRPYEQYF. The CDR3 nucleotides are TGTGCCAGCAGTGACTCGGGAGGGGCTCGACGAAGGCCCTACGAGCAGTACTTC.

Written as DNA, the CDR3 is TGTGCCAGCAGTGAATTAGCGTTTCAAAGCACAGATACGCAGTATTTT. Its protein product is CASSELAFQSTDTQYF. The chain employs TRBV6-1 and TRBJ2-3; tentatively, D is TRBD2 (5 bases). This CDR3 comprises 16 residues. The V gene lost 2 bases and the J gene lost 0 bases, with 12 bases spanning the gap. Germline lookup yields CDR1 MNHNS and CDR2 SASEGT.

The rearrangement joins TRBV7-9 to TRBJ2-1; 9 positions match TRBD2. CDR3 length: 15 residues. Germline CDR1 and CDR2: SEHNR and FQNEAQ (reference sequence). V was clipped by 4 bases and J by 4 bases; unmatched bases: 5. The CDR3 loop is CASSWTSEPYNEQFF. DNA of the CDR3: TGTGCCAGCAGCTGGACTAGCGAACCTTACAATGAGCAGTTCTTC.

This chain uses TRBV20-1 with TRBJ1-1, with a possible D match to TRBD1 (6 bases). Germline assignment: CDR1 DFQATT and CDR2 SNEGSKA (reference sequence). The length of the CDR3 is 11 residues. Trimming shortened V by 3 bases and J by 8 bases, and 10 bases separated the two germline ends. The CDR3 region has the DNA TGCAGTGCTAGGTCAGGACAGGAAGCTTTCTTT. Its translation is CSARSGQEAFF.

A word on this clone: The sample contains more than one DNA sequence encoding this CDR3. The chain recombines TRBV3-1 (or the pseudogene TRBV3-2) with TRBJ1-1; TRBD1 might be the D (5 bases). V lost 0 bases and J lost 4, with 6 bases in between. Per germline, CDR1 LGHDT and CDR2 YNNKEL (reference sequence). CDR3 length: 13 amino acids. CDR3 DNA sequence: TGTGCCAGCAGCCAAGAGGGGGGCACTGAAGCTTTCTTT. Translation: CASSQEGGTEAFF.

This rearrangement joins TRBV6-2 or TRBV6-3 to TRBJ2-7; D is uncertain. The germline V gene encodes CDR1 MNHEY and CDR2 SVGEGT. V lost 5 bases, J lost 7 bases, and 9 bases lay in between. CDR3 length: 11 amino acids. CDR3 nucleotide sequence: TGTGCCAGCAGTAACGACACAGAGCAGTACTTC. Protein: CASSNDTEQYF.

The genes are TRBV2 and TRBJ1-1; 8 bases are a match to TRBD1. CDR1 and CDR2 (germline): SNHLY, FYNNEI. V dropped 6 bases and J dropped 2; count of bases not matched to a gene: 5. This CDR3 comprises 14 residues. The CDR3 coding sequence is TGTGCCAGCAGCATCGGGACAGGTAACACTGAAGCTTTCTTT. Translating gives CASSIGTGNTEAFF.

This clone occurred a few times. The rearrangement uses TRBV6-4 and TRBJ1-2; D is unresolved. The CDR3 has 17 residues. With 7 bases removed from V and 6 bases from J, the gap between germline ends came to 27 bases. CDR1 is MRHNA, CDR2 SNTAGT, per germline. The CDR3 bases are TGTGCCAGCAACCTCCGACCCATTGGGGAGGGTGAAGATGGCTACACCTTC. Translation gives CASNLRPIGEGEDGYTF.

The chain combines TRBV5-4 with TRBJ1-1; 7 positions agree with TRBD1. In germline, CDR1 is SGHNT, CDR2 YYREEE (reference sequence). Losses at the gene ends were 7 bases for V and 1 base for J; bases not matched to a gene: 1. The CDR3 has 12 amino acids. Here the CDR3 reads CASRQGNTEAFF. As DNA, the CDR3 is TGTGCCAGCCGACAGGGGAACACTGAAGCTTTCTTT.

The sample holds a few counts of this clone. The rearrangement joins TRBV5-1 to TRBJ2-7; D perhaps matches TRBD2 (6 bases). The V and J ends lost 0 bases and 7 bases respectively, with 20 bases between them. The germline V gene has CDR1 SGHRS and CDR2 YFSETQ. The CDR3 totals 16 residues. The CDR3 DNA follows: TGCGCCAGCAGCTTGGCGGCGGGACGGGGAACGGGGGAGCAGTACTTC. It yields the protein CASSLAAGRGTGEQYF.

This chain links TRBV19 with TRBJ2-5; no clear D. CDR3 length: 12 amino acids. Germline V gene data show CDR1 as LNHDA and CDR2 as SQIVND (reference sequence). Trimming left V 4 bases short and J 5 bases short, with 8 bases between. CDR3 sequence (DNA): TGTGCCAGTAGTAATCCACGGGAGACCCAGTACTTC. This gives the protein CASSNPRETQYF.

This clone was counted a few times. CDR3 residues: CSVGSQNTEAFF. CDR3 nucleotide sequence: TGCAGCGTTGGTTCCCAGAACACTGAAGCTTTCTTT. V gene TRBV29-1 combines with J gene TRBJ1-1; no clear D gene. Trimming stripped 4 bases from V and 1 base from J, with 7 bases between. Germline assignment: CDR1 SQVTM and CDR2 ANQGSEA. The CDR3 is 12 amino acids.

The V and J genes are TRBV7-6 and TRBJ2-3, with a weak D call TRBD2 (6 bases). The germline gives CDR1 SGHVS, CDR2 FNYEAQ. This CDR3 is built from 16 residues. The V gene lost 6 bases and the J gene lost 0 bases, with 16 bases spanning the gap. CDR3 nucleotide sequence: TGTGCCAGCAGGATTAACGGGGGTGCTAGCACAGATACGCAGTATTTT. Its protein is CASRINGGASTDTQYF.

The chain employs TRBV3-1 (or the pseudogene TRBV3-2) and TRBJ2-5; D is ambiguous. Germline V gives CDR1 LGHDT, CDR2 YNNKEL (reference sequence). V lost 0 bases, J lost 5 bases, and 10 bases lay in between. CDR3 length: 14 amino acids. Here the CDR3 reads CASSQEDSGETQYF. The DNA of the CDR3 is TGTGCCAGCAGCCAAGAAGACTCCGGGGAGACCCAGTACTTC.

V and J are TRBV5-1 and TRBJ2-7; the match to TRBD2 covers 12 bases. CDR3 size: 16 residues. CDR1 and CDR2 from the germline V gene are SGHRS and YFSETQ. Trimming at V came to 4 bases and at J to 3 bases, leaving 8 bases not matched to a gene. CDR3 sequence reads: CASSGTSGSFIYEQYF. DNA of the CDR3: TGCGCCAGCAGCGGGACTAGCGGGTCCTTTATCTACGAGCAGTACTTC.

The V gene is TRBV5-1, the J gene TRBJ1-1; D may be TRBD1 (6 bases). Trimming stripped 3 bases from V and 3 bases from J, with 12 bases between. The CDR3 covers 14 residues. The germline V gene encodes CDR1 SGHRS and CDR2 YFSETQ. The CDR3 loop reads CASSSQGRDTEAFF. As DNA, the CDR3 is TGCGCCAGCAGCTCCCAGGGGAGGGACACTGAAGCTTTCTTT.

The chain employs TRBV3-1 (or the pseudogene TRBV3-2) and TRBJ1-2; 7 bases are a match to TRBD1. Looked up from germline, CDR1 is LGHDT and CDR2 is YNNKEL (reference sequence). Losses at the gene ends were 2 bases for V and 8 bases for J; bases not matched to a gene: 8. The CDR3 is 14 amino acids. The CDR3 DNA follows: TGTGCCAGCAGCCAAACAGGGGCCAGGGGAGGCTACACCTTC. Encoded protein: CASSQTGARGGYTF.

The gene calls are TRBV5-1 and TRBJ2-7; 8 nucleotides line up with TRBD1. V was pared by 3 bases and J by 3 bases, with 20 bases of the junction left unmatched. The CDR3 sequence is 19 residues long. The germline V gene has CDR1 SGHRS and CDR2 YFSETQ. Written as DNA, the CDR3 is TGCGCCAGCAGCTACGGCATATTGGGGTTATCAGGGGGCGGCTACGAGCAGTACTTC. Protein product: CASSYGILGLSGGGYEQYF.

This clone was counted only a few times. V and J are TRBV19 and TRBJ2-3, with D perhaps matching TRBD2 (5 bases). From germline, CDR1 is LNHDA and CDR2 SQIVND (reference sequence). The CDR3 spans 12 residues. Trimming removed 3 bases at V and 6 bases at J, with 7 bases between. CDR3 region: CASSIPSDTQYF. CDR3 bases: TGTGCCAGTAGTATTCCTAGCGATACGCAGTATTTT.

The rearrangement joins TRBV4-2 to TRBJ2-3, with 7 nucleotides matching TRBD2. The junction had 10 bases not matched to a gene; V was cut back by 3 bases and J by 4 bases. The V gene's germline CDR1 is LGHNA and CDR2 YNFKEQ. This CDR3 is 16 amino acids long. The CDR3, as DNA: TGTGCCAGCAGCCAGAATCGTGCTAGCGGCGCAGATACGCAGTATTTT. Protein product: CASSQNRASGADTQYF.

The rearrangement joins TRBV19 to TRBJ2-2; TRBD2 matches at 9 bases. Germline CDR1 reads LNHDA; CDR2 reads SQIVND (reference sequence). V was pared by 5 bases and J by 0 bases, with 4 bases of the junction left unmatched. There are 16 residues in the CDR3. For the CDR3, the DNA is TGTGCCAGTAGTGGGGCTAGCGGGACGAACACCGGGGAGCTGTTTTTT. Residues: CASSGASGTNTGELFF. Supplemented by reference TRBV19 and TRBJ2-2, the full variable domain reads DGGITQSPKYLFRKEGQNVTLSCEQNLNHDAMYWYRQDPGQGLRLIYYSQIVNDFQKGDIAEGYSVSREKKESFPLTVTSAQKNPTAFYLCASSGASGTNTGELFFGEGSRLTVL.